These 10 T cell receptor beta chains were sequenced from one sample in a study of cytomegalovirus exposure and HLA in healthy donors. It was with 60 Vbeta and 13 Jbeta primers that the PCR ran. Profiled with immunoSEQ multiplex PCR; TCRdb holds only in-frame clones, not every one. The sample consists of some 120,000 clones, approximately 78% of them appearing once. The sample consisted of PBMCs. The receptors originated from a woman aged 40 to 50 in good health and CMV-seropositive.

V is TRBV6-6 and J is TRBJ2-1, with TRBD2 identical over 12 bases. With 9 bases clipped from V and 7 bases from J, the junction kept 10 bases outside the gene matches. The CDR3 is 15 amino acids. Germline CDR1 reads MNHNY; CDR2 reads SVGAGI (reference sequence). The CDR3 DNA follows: TGTGCCAGTAGATTCGGACTAGCGGGGACTAATGAGCAGTTCTTC. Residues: CASRFGLAGTNEQFF.

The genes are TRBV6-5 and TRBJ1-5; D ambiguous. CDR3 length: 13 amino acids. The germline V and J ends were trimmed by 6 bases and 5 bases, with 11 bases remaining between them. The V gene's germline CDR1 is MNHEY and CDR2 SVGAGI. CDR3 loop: CASRAVYDQPQHF. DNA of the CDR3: TGTGCCAGCAGGGCCGTTTACGATCAGCCCCAGCATTTT.

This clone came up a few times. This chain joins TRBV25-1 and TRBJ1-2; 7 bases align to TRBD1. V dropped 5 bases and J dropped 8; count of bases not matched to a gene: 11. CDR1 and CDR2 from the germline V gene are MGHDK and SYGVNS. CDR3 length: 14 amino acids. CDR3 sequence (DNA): TGTGCCAGCAGTACCCCGAGGGGGCCGGGAGGCTACACCTTC. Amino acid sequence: CASSTPRGPGGYTF.

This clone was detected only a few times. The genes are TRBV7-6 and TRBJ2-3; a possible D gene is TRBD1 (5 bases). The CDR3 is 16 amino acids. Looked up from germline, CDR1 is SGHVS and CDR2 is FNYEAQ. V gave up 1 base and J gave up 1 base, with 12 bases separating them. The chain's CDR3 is CASSLETVAGTDTQYF. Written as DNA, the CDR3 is TGTGCCAGCAGCTTAGAGACAGTCGCTGGCACAGATACGCAGTATTTT.

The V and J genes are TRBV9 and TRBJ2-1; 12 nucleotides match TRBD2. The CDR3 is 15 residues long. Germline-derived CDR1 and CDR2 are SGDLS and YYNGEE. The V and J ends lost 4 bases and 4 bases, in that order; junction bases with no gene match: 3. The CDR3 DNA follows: TGTGCCAGCAGCCCTACTAGCGGGGGGTACAATGAGCAGTTCTTC. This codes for CASSPTSGGYNEQFF.

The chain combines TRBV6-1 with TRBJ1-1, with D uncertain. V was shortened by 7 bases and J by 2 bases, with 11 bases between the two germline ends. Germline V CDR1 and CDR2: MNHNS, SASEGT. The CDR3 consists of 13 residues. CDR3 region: CASTHSINTEAFF. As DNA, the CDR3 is TGTGCCAGCACCCATAGCATAAACACTGAAGCTTTCTTT.

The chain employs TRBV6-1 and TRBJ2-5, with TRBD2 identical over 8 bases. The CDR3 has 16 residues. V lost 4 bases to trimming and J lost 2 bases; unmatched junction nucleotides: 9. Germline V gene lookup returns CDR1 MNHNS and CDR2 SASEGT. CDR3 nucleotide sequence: TGTGCCAGCAGTGCCGGGGGGGCAGGGGAACAAGAGACCCAGTACTTC. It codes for CASSAGGAGEQETQYF.

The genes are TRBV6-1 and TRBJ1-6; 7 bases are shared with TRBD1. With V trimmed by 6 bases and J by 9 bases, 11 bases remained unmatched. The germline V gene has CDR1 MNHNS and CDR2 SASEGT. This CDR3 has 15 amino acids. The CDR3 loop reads CASSYAGQGVSPLHF. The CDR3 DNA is TGTGCCAGCAGCTATGCGGGCCAGGGGGTTTCACCCCTCCACTTT.

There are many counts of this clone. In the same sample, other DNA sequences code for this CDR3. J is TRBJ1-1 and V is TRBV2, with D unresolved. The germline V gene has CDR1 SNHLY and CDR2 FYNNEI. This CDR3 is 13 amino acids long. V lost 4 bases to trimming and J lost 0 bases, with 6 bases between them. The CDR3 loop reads CASSVQVNTEAFF. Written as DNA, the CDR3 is TGTGCCAGCAGTGTTCAGGTGAACACTGAAGCTTTCTTT.

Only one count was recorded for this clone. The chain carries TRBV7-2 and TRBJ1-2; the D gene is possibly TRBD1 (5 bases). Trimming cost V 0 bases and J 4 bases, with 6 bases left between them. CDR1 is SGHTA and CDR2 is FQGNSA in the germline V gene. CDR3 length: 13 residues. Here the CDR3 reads CASSLATVYGYTF. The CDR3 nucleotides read TGTGCCAGCAGCTTAGCGACAGTCTATGGCTACACCTTC.